Described below is a single T cell receptor beta chain sequence and its context. Its antigen is as yet unknown. The sample is drawn from a study of CD4 T cells in relation to SARS-CoV-2 and coronaviruses. CD4+ T cells from unexposed donors were obtained before the COVID-19 pandemic (2011-2018). CD4+ T cells were isolated from the cells after about ten days of culture. This CDR3 is built from 15 residues. CDR1 and CDR2 from the germline V gene are SGHTA and FQGNSA. After removal of 5 bases from V and 6 bases from J, the junction contained 6 bases not matched to a gene. Measured with immunoSEQ multiplex PCR; TCRdb has only the in-frame clones, and not every one. The table lists 25,000 to 35,000 clones, about two thirds of them singletons.

The chain carries TRBV7-2 and TRBJ2-1; 11 nucleotides agree with TRBD2. The sequence was obtained from a human donor in good health. Specimen: CD4+ T cells from PBMCs, cultured in vitro. The CDR3 bases are TGTGCCAGCAGCCCACTAGCGGGAGTTGGCAATGAGCAGTTCTTC. Protein sequence: CASSPLAGVGNEQFF.